These 13 T cell receptor beta chains were all obtained from the same sample, sequenced in a study of blood T cell repertoires in COVID-19. Generated by immunoSEQ multiplex PCR, the TCRdb table keeps only in-frame clones and is missing some. The sample carries 140,000 or so clones, approximately 85% recorded once. The sequenced material came from peripheral blood. The receptor source for this set is a woman older than 75 with acute or convalescent COVID-19.

CDR3 nucleotide sequence: TGTGCCACCAGTGGGCAGGCTAGCGGGAGAAATGAGCAGTTCTTC. Translation gives CATSGQASGRNEQFF. The J gene is TRBJ2-1, the V gene TRBV24-1, with TRBD2 matching over 10 bases. CDR3 length equals 15 residues. CDR1 and CDR2 (germline): KGHDR, SFDVKD. V lost 5 bases to trimming and J lost 7 bases; unmatched junction nucleotides: 7.

The V gene is TRBV15, the J gene TRBJ1-2, with 7 bases identical to TRBD1. Germline V CDR1 and CDR2: LNHNV, YYDKDF (reference sequence). The CDR3 has 15 residues. Losses at the gene ends were 5 bases for V and 3 bases for J; bases not matched to a gene: 9. The CDR3 spells CATSGWTGAHYGYTF. The DNA of the CDR3 is TGTGCCACCAGCGGATGGACAGGAGCTCACTATGGCTACACCTTC.

The chain uses TRBV5-1 and TRBJ1-3, with 7 bases fitting TRBD1. The junction had 5 bases not matched to a gene; V was cut back by 0 bases and J by 2 bases. This CDR3 region has 16 residues. CDR1 SGHRS and CDR2 YFSETQ come from the germline V gene. The CDR3: CASSLGEGATGNTIYF. CDR3 nucleotide sequence: TGCGCCAGCAGCTTGGGAGAGGGGGCGACTGGAAACACCATATATTTT.

V usage is TRBV2 and J usage is TRBJ1-2, with 11 bases that match TRBD1. V lost 4 bases, J lost 4 bases, and 5 bases stayed unmatched. This CDR3 region has 15 residues. CDR1 is SNHLY and CDR2 is FYNNEI in the germline V gene. CDR3 coding DNA: TGTGCCAGCAGTGTCAGGACAGGGGGCGTCTATGGCTACACCTTC. It specifies CASSVRTGGVYGYTF.

The V and J genes are TRBV28 and TRBJ2-7; 8 bases are a match to TRBD2. This CDR3 comprises 16 residues. Germline V lookup: CDR1 MDHEN, CDR2 SYDVKM. The J segment lost 7 bases and the V segment lost 1 base, leaving 12 bases of the junction unmatched. The chain's CDR3 is CASSLLDVPRGGEQYF. The CDR3 DNA reads TGTGCCAGCAGTTTATTGGACGTACCCCGGGGGGGGGAGCAGTACTTC.

This clone was seen a handful of times. The gene calls are TRBV4-1 and TRBJ1-5; 9 positions agree with TRBD1. CDR3 size: 18 residues. Germline V lookup: CDR1 MGHRA, CDR2 YSYEKL. Unmatched junction bases numbered 12, after V lost 3 bases and J lost 3 bases. CDR3 coding DNA: TGCGCCAGCAGCCAGGGCCTCAGGGGACAGGGAAACAATCAGCCCCAGCATTTT. This encodes CASSQGLRGQGNNQPQHF.

This rearrangement joins TRBV28 to TRBJ2-4, with TRBD2 as a possible D gene (5 bases). The CDR3 extends over 17 amino acids. Per germline, CDR1 MDHEN and CDR2 SYDVKM. V lost 6 bases to trimming and J lost 2 bases, with 20 bases between them. The CDR3 loop reads CASRNTRLVDSKNIQYF. DNA of the CDR3: TGTGCCAGCAGAAATACTAGACTTGTTGACTCCAAAAACATTCAGTACTTC.

This clone occurred once. The chain links TRBV12-3 or TRBV12-4 to TRBJ1-1, with no clear D. The CDR3 is 13 amino acids. V lost 0 bases and J 10 bases, leaving 12 bases between the germline ends. This chain's CDR3 is CASSLAPGRPAFF. As DNA, the CDR3 is TGTGCCAGCAGTTTAGCGCCTGGGAGGCCAGCTTTCTTT.

Only a few counts were recorded for this clone. This chain links TRBV9 with TRBJ2-1, with 7 nucleotides matching TRBD2. V was pared by 3 bases and J by 8 bases, with 17 bases of the junction left unmatched. CDR1 SGDLS and CDR2 YYNGEE come from the germline V gene. There are 17 residues in the CDR3. The CDR3 nucleotides read TGTGCCAGCAGCGACCCCCTGAGCGGGGTCACGCCCCATGAGCAGTTCTTC. Amino acid sequence: CASSDPLSGVTPHEQFF.

V gene TRBV5-4 combines with J gene TRBJ1-1; TRBD1 matches 11 bases. The V segment lost 2 bases and the J segment 3 bases; nucleotides outside the gene matches: 6. Germline loops: CDR1 SGHNT, CDR2 YYREEE (reference sequence). CDR3 length: 16 amino acids. CDR3 coding DNA: TGTGCCAGCAGCTTCTGGGACAGGGGGGCCGACACTGAAGCTTTCTTT. Protein product: CASSFWDRGADTEAFF.

This clone was found a few times. This rearrangement joins TRBV30 to TRBJ2-5; D is perhaps TRBD2 (5 bases). CDR1 and CDR2 (germline): GTSNPN, SVGIG (reference sequence). The CDR3 length is 14 residues. V lost 0 bases and J 3 bases, leaving 11 bases between the germline ends. The DNA for the CDR3 is TGTGCCTGGAGTGTACCTAGCAGGAAAGAGACCCAGTACTTC. Translating it yields CAWSVPSRKETQYF.

This clone was seen a handful of times. The chain carries TRBV5-1 and TRBJ2-3, with 13 bases lining up with TRBD2. V gave up 0 bases and J gave up 5 bases; unmatched junction bases: 3. Germline loops: CDR1 SGHRS, CDR2 YFSETQ. The CDR3 is 16 amino acids. The CDR3 loop reads CASSLAGTSGVDTQYF. The CDR3 nucleotides are TGCGCCAGCAGCTTGGCCGGGACTAGCGGGGTAGATACGCAGTATTTT. Supplemented by reference TRBV5-1 and TRBJ2-3, the full variable domain reads KAGVTQTPRYLIKTRGQQVTLSCSPISGHRSVSWYQQTPGQGLQFLFEYFSETQRNKGNFPGRFSGRQFSNSRSEMNVSTLELGDSALYLCASSLAGTSGVDTQYFGPGTRLTVL.

V gene TRBV6-6 combines with J gene TRBJ1-2; maybe TRBD1 (6 bases). The CDR3 consists of 18 residues. Trimming pared 5 bases from V and 0 bases from J, leaving 22 bases between. Germline assignment: CDR1 MNHNY and CDR2 SVGAGI (reference sequence). The CDR3 here is CASSRAISTGLSNYGYTF. Written as DNA, the CDR3 is TGTGCCAGCAGTCGGGCTATCAGCACAGGGTTGTCTAACTATGGCTACACCTTC.